Sequencing of this T cell receptor (beta chain) was carried out in a study of shared clonotypes between healthy human individuals. Study-wide results and caveats: Investigators expected sequencing depth to affect clonotype sharing among donors. Few donors restricted represented genetic and exposure-history diversity.

CCR7-negative CD45RA+ TemRA cells were pooled with CD45RO+ cells for CD8 memory. The trim removed 6 bases at V and 1 base at J, leaving 0 bases unmatched. The CDR3 has 14 residues. The germline CDR1 and CDR2 sequences are MNHEY and SVGAGI. Genomic DNA belonging to each subset was distributed in equal measure over several immunoSEQ plates. TCRdb's table, derived via immunoSEQ multiplex PCR, lists solely in-frame clones and lacks some. There are approximately 400,000 clones in the sample; approximately 96% occur only once, and 0.32% lies in the top ten. Points on this clone: Antigen: not known.

V and J are TRBV6-5 and TRBJ2-3; TRBD2 matches at 11 bases. Sequenced input: memory CD8+ T cells sorted from blood. Documented subset: CD45RO+ cells pooled with CCR7-negative TemRA cells. This TCR was recovered from a man aged 30-40 years in good health. In DNA, the CDR3 is TGTGCCAGCAGGGGACTAGCGGGCACAGATACGCAGTATTTT. This translates into CASRGLAGTDTQYF.